This T cell receptor (beta chain) was captured in a study of spatial heterogeneity in lung cancer. TCRdb independently ran MiXCR on the 5' RACE reads; one entry per CDR3 protein. Of some 100,000 distinct CDR3 sequences in the sample, approximately 12% were seen once. CDR1 is KGHDR and CDR2 is SFDVKD in the germline V gene. The CDR3 length is 15 residues. V was cut by 0 bases and J by 4 bases, with 9 bases left in between. As to time point: sample taken at primary tumor resection. TCRs were sequenced from unsorted whole RNA of tumor, nontumor lung or PBMC. The donor population consisted of more than 55 patients with untreated, early-stage non-small cell lung cancer. In this sample, this clonotype turned up a few times.

Source: PBMCs, taken at surgery. This chain links TRBV24-1 with TRBJ2-1; D call uncertain. This receptor was identified in a male donor with early-stage non-small cell lung cancer. In DNA, the CDR3 is TGTGCCACCAGTGATTTGAGCCCCGGGTACAATGAGCAGTTCTTC. Amino acids: CATSDLSPGYNEQFF.